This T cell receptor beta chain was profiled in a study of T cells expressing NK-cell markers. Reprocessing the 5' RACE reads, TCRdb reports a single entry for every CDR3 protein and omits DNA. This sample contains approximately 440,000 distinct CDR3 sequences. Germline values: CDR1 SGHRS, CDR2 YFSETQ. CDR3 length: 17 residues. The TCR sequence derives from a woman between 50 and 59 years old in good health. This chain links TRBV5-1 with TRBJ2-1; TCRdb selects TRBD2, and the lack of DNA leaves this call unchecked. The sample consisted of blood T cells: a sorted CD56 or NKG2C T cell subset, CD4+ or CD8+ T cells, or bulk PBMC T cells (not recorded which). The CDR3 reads CASRARLAPDSYNEQFF.